This T cell receptor beta chain stems from a study of cytomegalovirus exposure and HLA in healthy donors. CDR1 is SGDLS and CDR2 is YYNGEE in the germline V gene. The CDR3 sequence is 15 residues long. The J segment lost 0 bases and the V segment lost 4 bases, leaving 3 bases of the junction unmatched. Points from the study as a whole: Excluded were some V segments that proved indistinguishable, including TRBV6-2 and TRBV6-3. In a later analysis, several top co-occurrence clusters appeared linked to parvovirus B19, influenza, CMV and Epstein-Barr virus. With further analysis later on, most CMV-associated TCR beta chains appeared HLA-restricted.

Researchers ran the PCR with 60 Vbeta and 13 Jbeta primers. Only in-frame clones appear in the TCRdb table, and some are missing; sequencing was by immunoSEQ multiplex PCR. The table includes fewer than 250,000 clones, 75% detected once. It was healthy bone marrow donors who served as donors. A note on this clone: Its specificity is not known.

Sequencing was carried out using PBMCs. The gene calls are TRBV9 and TRBJ1-1; 10 nucleotides agree with TRBD1. The source is a woman in her twenties or thirties in good health and CMV-seronegative. The CDR3 region has the DNA TGTGCCAGCAGCCCCGGGACAGGGGTGAACACTGAAGCTTTCTTT. Amino acid sequence: CASSPGTGVNTEAFF.